A selection of T cell receptor beta chains follows, all from one sample in a study of blood T cells in healthy people across ages. Each CDR3 protein gets one entry after TCRdb re-called the 5' RACE reads with MiXCR. Among about 640,000 distinct CDR3 sequences listed, 25% to 30% were seen once. Sequenced: blood. Source of these receptors: a woman of 80 years or more in good health. Each CDR3 is given with its conserved first and last residue. D genes are given only for firm matches. Rows may omit the clone size; those that give it use once, few, many or a size class.

d_call j_call clone_size v_call cdr3_aa cdr3_nt
. TRBJ1-2 few TRBV7-9 CASSLAGFMDYGYTF TGTGCCAGCAGCTTAGCCGGCTTTATGGACTATGGCTACACCTTC
TRBD2 TRBJ2-2 few TRBV12-3/TRBV12-4 CASTRTSGGTSNTGELFF TGTGCCAGCACCCGGACTAGCGGGGGGACCTCGAACACCGGGGAGCTGTTTTTT
TRBD2 TRBJ2-3 many TRBV7-3 CASSLGGGSYTQYF TGTGCCAGCAGCTTAGGCGGGGGAAGTTATACGCAGTATTTT
. TRBJ1-6 once TRBV6-2/TRBV6-3 CASSSEGGNSPLHF TGTGCCAGCAGTTCAGAGGGTGGCAATTCACCCCTCCACTTT
TRBD1 TRBJ2-3 many TRBV5-1 CASSLADRGSTDTQYF TGCGCCAGCAGCTTGGCTGACAGGGGCAGCACAGATACGCAGTATTTT
. TRBJ1-5 . TRBV7-2 CASSQLLSNQPQHF TGTGCCAGCAGCCAGTTACTTAGCAATCAGCCCCAGCATTTT
. TRBJ1-1 . TRBV7-2 CASARVHMNTEAFF TGTGCCAGCGCGAGGGTTCATATGAACACTGAAGCTTTCTTT
TRBD1 TRBJ2-1 many TRBV20-1 CSAHAGQGAKEQFF TGCAGTGCGCATGCGGGACAGGGGGCCAAGGAGCAGTTCTTC
TRBD2 TRBJ2-7 . TRBV7-2 CASRLAGGRAIYEQYF TGTGCCAGCAGATTAGCGGGAGGGCGGGCCATCTACGAGCAGTACTTC
TRBD2 TRBJ2-3 . TRBV3-1 CASSLRLAGGASIDTQYF TGTGCCAGCAGCCTCCGGCTAGCGGGGGGGGCTAGCATAGATACGCAGTATTTT
TRBD1 TRBJ1-1 few TRBV29-1 CSVEGFTQGTYDTEAFF TGCAGCGTTGAAGGATTCACACAGGGGACCTATGACACTGAAGCTTTCTTT
. TRBJ1-5 . TRBV7-9 CASSLSTGRQPQHF TGTGCCAGCAGCTTATCGACAGGTAGACAGCCCCAGCATTTT
. TRBJ2-7 . TRBV5-1 CASSLSFQSGPTYEQYF TGCGCCAGCAGCTTGTCGTTTCAATCGGGTCCCACCTACGAGCAGTACTTC
. TRBJ2-5 many TRBV18 CASSPDGGTQYF TGTGCCAGCTCACCAGATGGGGGGACCCAGTACTTC
. TRBJ2-7 . TRBV7-9 CANSLAGTGEQYF TGTGCCAACAGCTTAGCCGGGACTGGCGAGCAGTACTTC
. TRBJ2-7 few TRBV28 CASSRDIYEQYF TGTGCCAGCAGCAGGGACATTTACGAGCAGTACTTC
TRBD1 TRBJ2-6 . TRBV5-1 CASSLVRTGVFSGANVLTF TGCGCCAGCAGCTTGGTTAGGACAGGAGTTTTCTCTGGGGCCAACGTCCTGACTTTC
TRBD1 TRBJ2-7 . TRBV12-3/TRBV12-4 CASGKKSGQSYEQYF TGTGCCAGCGGCAAAAAGTCGGGACAGTCCTACGAGCAGTACTTC
TRBD2 TRBJ2-7 many TRBV27 CASSPGTSLSEQYF TGTGCCAGCAGCCCCGGGACTAGCTTGAGCGAGCAGTACTTC
. TRBJ1-6 . TRBV2 CASGGETGNSPLHF TGTGCCAGCGGTGGTGAGACTGGGAATTCACCCCTCCACTTT
. TRBJ2-7 many TRBV28 CASISQPSYEQYF TGTGCCAGCATCAGTCAGCCCTCCTACGAGCAGTACTTC
. TRBJ1-2 many TRBV12-3/TRBV12-4 CASSLESAYGYTF TGTGCCAGCAGTTTAGAAAGTGCGTATGGCTACACCTTC
. TRBJ2-7 . TRBV3-1 CASSPGFGSYNEQYF TGTGCCAGCAGCCCCGGGTTCGGATCCTACAATGAGCAGTACTTC
TRBD1 TRBJ2-7 many TRBV20-1 CSAPKRTGLSYEQYF TGCAGTGCCCCCAAACGGACAGGCCTTTCCTACGAGCAGTACTTC
TRBD1 TRBJ1-4 . TRBV9 CASSARQGNNEKRFF TGTGCCAGCAGCGCCCGACAGGGCAACAATGAAAAACGGTTTTTT
. TRBJ2-5 . TRBV19 CASSVQRFGQETQYF TGTGCCAGTAGTGTCCAGAGGTTTGGCCAAGAGACCCAGTACTTC
. TRBJ1-2 many TRBV18 CASSPRTDIGYTF TGTGCCAGCTCACCAAGGACAGACATTGGCTACACCTTC
. TRBJ2-5 many TRBV18 CASSPGGLQTQYF TGTGCCAGCTCACCGGGGGGACTGCAGACCCAGTACTTC
. TRBJ1-1 . TRBV11-3 CASSPSGAEAFF TGTGCCAGCAGCCCCAGCGGCGCTGAAGCTTTCTTT
. TRBJ1-4 few TRBV20-1 CVREGPNEKLFF TGCGTTCGGGAAGGACCTAATGAAAAACTGTTTTTT
. TRBJ2-2 many TRBV24-1 CATSDWPADPTGELFF TGTGCCACCAGTGATTGGCCGGCCGATCCCACCGGGGAGCTGTTTTTT
. TRBJ2-3 . TRBV4-3 CASSSGRRADTDTQYF TGCGCCAGCAGCTCGGGGAGGAGGGCGGACACAGATACGCAGTATTTT
TRBD2 TRBJ2-5 . TRBV3-1 CAGSPGGWPRTQYF TGTGCCGGCAGCCCGGGGGGTTGGCCAAGGACCCAGTACTTC
TRBD2 TRBJ2-1 . TRBV5-1 CASSFSPGLAGYNEQFF TGCGCCAGCAGCTTCAGTCCGGGCCTAGCGGGTTACAATGAGCAGTTCTTC
TRBD2 TRBJ2-6 . TRBV12-3/TRBV12-4 CASSLEVGGRGTSGGSPGANVLTF TGTGCCAGCAGTTTAGAGGTCGGGGGGCGTGGGACTAGCGGGGGCTCCCCTGGGGCCAACGTCCTGACTTTC
. TRBJ2-1 few TRBV5-1 CASTYEGTSRQFF TGCGCCAGCACCTACGAGGGTACTAGCCGGCAGTTCTTC
. TRBJ1-1 . TRBV30 CAWSTLRTEAFF TGTGCCTGGAGTACTTTGAGGACTGAAGCTTTCTTT
TRBD1 TRBJ1-2 many TRBV12-3/TRBV12-4 CASSFGRGRGGYTF TGTGCCAGCAGTTTTGGCAGGGGGCGAGGTGGCTACACCTTC
. TRBJ2-5 . TRBV20-1 CSARRFSAAGGTQYF TGCAGTGCTAGACGATTCTCGGCGGCCGGGGGGACCCAGTACTTC
. TRBJ2-2 . TRBV7-3 CASSRADKNTGERFF TGTGCCAGCAGTCGGGCGGACAAGAACACCGGGGAGCGGTTTTTT
TRBD1 TRBJ1-2 many TRBV30 CAWRTGTYGYTF TGTGCCTGGAGGACAGGGACCTATGGCTACACCTTC
. TRBJ2-7 . TRBV14 CASSPWTVSYEQYF TGTGCCAGCAGCCCGTGGACGGTCTCCTACGAGCAGTACTTC
TRBD1 TRBJ2-5 many TRBV5-6 CASSRKTGVETQYF TGTGCCAGCAGCCGGAAGACAGGGGTAGAGACCCAGTACTTC
. TRBJ1-2 many TRBV6-6 CASSFPTGGTNYGYTF TGTGCCAGCAGTTTCCCAACGGGGGGGACTAACTATGGCTACACCTTC
. TRBJ1-1 many TRBV4-1 CASSQGRGNTEAFF TGCGCCAGCAGCCAAGGTCGGGGGAACACTGAAGCTTTCTTT
TRBD1 TRBJ2-7 few TRBV5-1 CASSLSAGGAYEQYF TGCGCCAGCAGCTTGTCGGCAGGGGGTGCCTACGAGCAGTACTTC
. TRBJ1-5 few TRBV6-1 CASSRQKNQPQHF TGTGCCAGCAGCCGACAGAAAAATCAGCCCCAGCATTTT
. TRBJ1-2 many TRBV6-6 CASSYEGRSYGYTF TGTGCCAGCAGTTACGAGGGCAGGAGCTATGGCTACACCTTC
. TRBJ1-2 . TRBV9 CASSVGDALYGYTF TGTGCCAGCAGCGTAGGGGACGCCCTCTATGGCTACACCTTC
. TRBJ1-1 . TRBV7-2 CASSLLGAGEGTEAFF TGTGCCAGCAGCTTATTAGGGGCAGGGGAGGGCACTGAAGCTTTCTTT
TRBD1 TRBJ2-7 . TRBV29-1 CSAAGTGGAEQYF TGCAGCGCAGCCGGGACAGGGGGCGCCGAGCAGTACTTC
TRBD2 TRBJ2-3 . TRBV7-2 CASSLLAGAAQYF TGTGCCAGCAGCCTGCTAGCGGGAGCGGCTCAGTATTTT
. TRBJ1-2 . TRBV20-1 CSARDPQPYGYTF TGCAGTGCTAGAGATCCGCAGCCCTATGGCTACACCTTC